This TCR beta chain is drawn from a study of blood T cell repertoires in COVID-19. Background on the study: Material from acute and convalescent COVID-19 was sourced from the United States, Italy and Spain. PBMCs, B-cell-depleted T cells, or T cells provided the cDNA or gDNA that made up the material.

The germline V and J ends were trimmed by 7 bases and 0 bases, with 13 bases remaining between them. There are 15 residues in the CDR3. Germline-derived CDR1 and CDR2 are LNHDA and SQIVND (reference sequence). Produced via immunoSEQ multiplex PCR; TCRdb's table is partial and in-frame only. The data show roughly 24,000 clones, about 75% seen once. The rearrangement uses TRBV19 and TRBJ1-5; D may be TRBD1 (5 bases). Sequenced material: peripheral blood. The TCR originated in an elderly man with active or convalescent COVID-19. In DNA form, the CDR3 reads TGTGCCAGTACCAAAACAGGATATAGCAATCAGCCCCAGCATTTT. Its protein is CASTKTGYSNQPQHF.